The sequence of this TCR beta chain was determined in a study of OX40 agonist ivuxolimab in advanced cancers. As for the study in general: Past anti-PD-1, anti-PD-L1 or anti-CTLA-4 therapy was accepted, and 40% to 45% had received some.

Collection of blood occurred at baseline, at cycle 4 day 1, and at cycle 7 day 1. Repertoires were generated with immunoSEQ multiplex PCR, while TCRdb's copy carries only in-frame clones and drops some. The sample holds about 69,000 clones; roughly 92% are singletons and the top ten take 0.25% to 0.3%. This clone was counted a single time. No antigen is known for it. General study results and limits: Expanded peripheral T cell antigen specificity was not determined.

The CDR3 contains 17 residues. CDR1 is SGHTA, CDR2 FQGTGA, per germline. The V and J ends lost 5 bases and 0 bases respectively, with 14 bases between them. The TCR originated in an adult with an advanced solid tumor such as melanoma, head and neck, liver or kidney cancer. Sample: CD4+ or CD8+ T cells sorted from blood, taken in a trial of the OX40 agonist ivuxolimab. The chain couples TRBV7-3 to TRBJ2-6, with D perhaps assigned TRBD1 or TRBD2 (5 bases each). The CDR3 bases are TGTGCCAGCAGCCCCGAGGGGCTGGGCTCTGGGGCCAACGTCCTGACTTTC. This sequence encodes CASSPEGLGSGANVLTF.